This T cell receptor (beta chain) was identified in a study of OX40 agonist ivuxolimab in advanced cancers. Turning to the overall study: Ivuxolimab, which targeted the costimulatory receptor OX40 (CD134), was an agonistic, fully human IgG2 monoclonal antibody. Three dose-escalation patients achieved partial responses, one with hepatocellular carcinoma and two with cutaneous melanoma. Patients were allowed to have had prior anti-PD-1, anti-PD-L1 or anti-CTLA-4 therapy, and around 43% of the dose-escalation patients had been treated with checkpoint inhibitors. Peripheral TCRbeta sequencing aimed to test whether ivuxolimab altered TCR sequence diversity and caused clonal T-cell expansion. Intravenous ivuxolimab was administered to patients every 2 weeks at six dose levels: 0.01, 0.1, 0.3, 1.5, 3 and 10 mg/kg. In the dose-escalation cohort, 82.7% of patients were male, and the mean age was roughly 60 years with a range of roughly 20 to 85. Of the roughly 51 patients in dose escalation, some 19 had hepatocellular carcinoma, approximately 15 had melanoma, 9 had renal cell carcinoma and 9 had head and neck cancer. The monotherapy dose-escalation portion (N of about 50 patients) of the phase I ivuxolimab trial is reported in the paper.

The trial excluded patients who had a history of autoimmune disease or who were on systemic immunosuppression. Peripheral blood for TCR sequencing was collected from all dose cohorts at baseline, on cycle 4 day 1, and on cycle 7 day 1. The samples were taken from a phase I, first-in-human, multicenter, open-label dose-escalation trial of ivuxolimab. Adults with locally advanced or metastatic head and neck squamous cell, hepatocellular, melanoma or renal cell carcinoma were enrolled in the trial. Before TCR sequencing, CD4+ T cells and CD8+ T cells were sorted from peripheral blood as separate populations. Study-wide findings and limitations: In the 0.1-3.0 mg/kg groups, partial responders were among the patients with the lowest normalized peripheral clonal expansion, particularly in CD8+ T cells. Antigen specificity was not determined for the clonally expanded peripheral T cells. Low levels of normalized T-cell clonal expansion were also shown by some nonresponding patients. On average, CD8+ T cells showed more expanded clones than CD4+ T cells after ivuxolimab. At doses of 0.1 to 3.0 mg/kg, clonal expansion of both CD4+ and CD8+ blood T cells was observed from baseline to week 6.

Genomic DNA was isolated from the sorted cells so that the TCRbeta CDR3 region could be sequenced. The immunoSEQ Assay was used for sequencing of TCRbeta CDR3 regions. TCRdb took over this immuneACCESS table, retaining in-frame rearrangements with V and J assigned. Such tables are incomplete; in checked studies, under half of the missing clones stem from an unresolved V gene, and the remainder is unexplained. A total of tens of thousands of clones appear in this sample, roughly 84% of them only once. Jointly, the top ten make up about 0.26% of the sample. The CDR3 has 16 amino acids, counting the end cysteine and phenylalanine. Only the CDR3 DNA stays, 48 bases, in frame from base 1. Cut back by 1 base and 0 bases, the V and J ends lie 10 bases apart. CDR1 and CDR2, looked up from the germline V gene (reference sequence), are LNHDA and SQIVND. With respect to this clone: This receptor's antigen is unknown. Base qualities are not recorded, but no much larger clone differs from it by a single base.

The sample consisted of CD4+ or CD8+ T cells sorted from blood, taken in a trial of the OX40 agonist ivuxolimab. The receptor comes from an adult with an advanced solid tumor such as melanoma, head and neck, liver or kidney cancer. The chain couples TRBV19 to TRBJ1-5, with the D gene not confidently named. The nucleotide sequence is TGTGCCAGTAGTATAGGTGACAACTATAGCAATCAGCCCCAGCATTTT. It specifies CASSIGDNYSNQPQHF.